Below are 9 T cell receptor beta chains sequenced from a single sample in a study of cytomegalovirus exposure and HLA in healthy donors. The PCR had 60 Vbeta and 13 Jbeta primers. The table came from immunoSEQ multiplex PCR; TCRdb's copy has only in-frame clones and leaves some out. The profile shows about 280,000 clones, roughly 90% of them singletons. Sequenced material: PBMCs. These receptors all come from a woman aged 18 to 35 in good health and CMV-seronegative.

The V call is TRBV12-5, the J call TRBJ2-1, with no clear D. Germline CDR1 reads LGHNT; CDR2 reads FRNRAP. Trimming removed 0 bases at V and 10 bases at J, with 7 bases between. CDR3 size: 12 residues. CDR3 DNA sequence: TGTGCTAGTGGTTTGGTAAATATAGAGCAGTTCTTC. Translation gives CASGLVNIEQFF.

The chain has TRBV5-1 and TRBJ2-7; D call uncertain. The CDR3 loop spans 14 amino acids. CDR1 and CDR2 (germline): SGHRS, YFSETQ. V dropped 4 bases and J dropped 3 bases, with 14 bases sitting between them. The CDR3 spells CASSASPPVYEQYF. In nucleotides, the CDR3 is TGCGCCAGCAGCGCATCACCGCCAGTCTACGAGCAGTACTTC.

The chain combines TRBV2 with TRBJ1-1, with D hard to call. Germline V CDR1 and CDR2: SNHLY, FYNNEI. V shed 7 bases and J shed 0 bases, with 9 bases lying between them. The CDR3 sequence is 13 residues long. The CDR3 DNA follows: TGTGCCAGCATATGGCAACTGAACACTGAAGCTTTCTTT. This codes for CASIWQLNTEAFF.

The chain recombines TRBV19 with TRBJ2-5, with 7 bases matching TRBD1. CDR1 LNHDA and CDR2 SQIVND come from the germline V gene (reference sequence). V lost 6 bases to trimming and J lost 2 bases; unmatched junction nucleotides: 9. The CDR3 runs to 15 residues. Written as DNA, the CDR3 is TGTGCCAGTAGGAGTTCGGACAGGAAACAAGAGACCCAGTACTTC. Its protein product is CASRSSDRKQETQYF.

This clone was seen once. This chain joins TRBV28 and TRBJ1-6; D is possibly TRBD1 (6 bases). V lost 10 bases and J lost 0, with 19 bases in between. The length of the CDR3 is 17 residues. CDR1 MDHEN and CDR2 SYDVKM come from the germline V gene. CDR3 loop: CATRGGALSSYNSPLHF. CDR3 coding DNA: TGTGCCACAAGGGGGGGGGCTCTCAGCTCCTATAATTCACCCCTCCACTTT.

The genes are TRBV2 and TRBJ1-5; the D gene is possibly TRBD1 (6 bases). Deletions cut 3 bases from V and 5 bases from J, with 11 bases between. The CDR3 has 14 amino acids. Germline lookup yields CDR1 SNHLY and CDR2 FYNNEI. The CDR3 protein is CASSDGQSDQPQHF. The CDR3 DNA follows: TGTGCCAGCAGTGACGGACAGAGTGATCAGCCCCAGCATTTT.

The CDR3 bases are TGTGCCAGCAGCGTAGCTCTGCTAGGGGGCACAGATACGCAGTATTTT. Translated, it gives CASSVALLGGTDTQYF. The chain joins TRBV9 to TRBJ2-3; D possibly corresponds to TRBD1 (5 bases). V was cut by 0 bases and J by 1 base, with 12 bases left in between. Germline V gene data show CDR1 as SGDLS and CDR2 as YYNGEE. The CDR3 totals 16 residues.

This chain connects TRBV2 to TRBJ2-1; TRBD2 agrees at 10 bases. The germline V gene has CDR1 SNHLY and CDR2 FYNNEI. The CDR3 loop spans 15 amino acids. V was pared by 7 bases and J by 1 base, with 4 bases of the junction left unmatched. CDR3 nucleotides: TGTGCCAGCAAATTAGCGGGGGGATCCTACAATGAGCAGTTCTTC. Residues: CASKLAGGSYNEQFF.

CDR3 nucleotide sequence: TGTGCCAGTAGGGGTGGACAGGGGGTTGCCGGGGAGCTGTTTTTT. Encoded protein: CASRGGQGVAGELFF. V and J are TRBV19 and TRBJ2-2; 10 bases map to TRBD1. There are 15 residues in the CDR3. V was pared by 6 bases and J by 6 bases, with 7 bases of the junction left unmatched. Per the germline V gene, CDR1 is LNHDA and CDR2 is SQIVND (reference sequence).